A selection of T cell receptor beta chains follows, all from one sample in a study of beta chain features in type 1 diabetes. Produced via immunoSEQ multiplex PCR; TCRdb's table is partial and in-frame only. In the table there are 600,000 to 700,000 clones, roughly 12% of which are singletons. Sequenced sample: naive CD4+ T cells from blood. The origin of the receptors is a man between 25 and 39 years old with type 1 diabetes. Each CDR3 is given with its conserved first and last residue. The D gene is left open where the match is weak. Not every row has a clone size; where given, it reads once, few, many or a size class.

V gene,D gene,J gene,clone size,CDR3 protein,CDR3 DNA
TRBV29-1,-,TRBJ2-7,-,CSVTNQVHEQYF,TGCAGCGTGACTAACCAGGTCCACGAGCAGTACTTC
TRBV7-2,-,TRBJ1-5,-,CASSFDSLYSNQPQHF,TGTGCCAGCAGCTTCGACAGCCTCTATAGCAATCAGCCCCAGCATTTT
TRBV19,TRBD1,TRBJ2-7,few,CASSVTGAYEQYF,TGTGCCAGTAGTGTGACAGGGGCCTACGAGCAGTACTTC
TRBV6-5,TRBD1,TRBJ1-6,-,CASSTTGRNSPLHF,TGTGCCAGCAGCACGACAGGGAGAAATTCACCCCTCCACTTT
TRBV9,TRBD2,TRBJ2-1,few,CASSASGNSYNEQFF,TGTGCCAGCAGCGCTAGCGGTAACTCCTACAATGAGCAGTTCTTC
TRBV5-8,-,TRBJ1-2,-,CASSLDRYYGYTF,TGTGCCAGCAGCCTAGACAGATACTATGGCTACACCTTC
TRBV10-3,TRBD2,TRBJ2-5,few,CATRRGGGQETQYF,TGTGCCACCAGAAGGGGCGGGGGGCAAGAGACCCAGTACTTC
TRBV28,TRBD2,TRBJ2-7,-,CASSSPPGGDSYEQYF,TGTGCCAGCAGTTCCCCCCCGGGGGGGGACTCCTACGAGCAGTACTTC
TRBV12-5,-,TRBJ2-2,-,CASGLGAGNTGELFF,TGTGCTAGTGGTTTGGGGGCCGGGAACACCGGGGAGCTGTTTTTT
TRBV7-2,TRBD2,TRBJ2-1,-,CASSLVKGLAGAYNEQFF,TGTGCCAGCAGCTTAGTCAAGGGACTAGCGGGGGCCTACAATGAGCAGTTCTTC
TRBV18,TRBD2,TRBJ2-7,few,CASSPPGGSYEQYF,TGTGCCAGCTCACCCCCGGGGGGCTCCTACGAGCAGTACTTC
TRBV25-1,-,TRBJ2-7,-,CASSGAGAAYEQYF,TGTGCCAGCAGTGGGGCGGGGGCCGCCTACGAGCAGTACTTC
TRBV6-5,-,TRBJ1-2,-,CASSYGQNYGYTF,TGTGCCAGCAGTTACGGACAGAACTATGGCTACACCTTC
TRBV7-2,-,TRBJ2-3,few,CASSLAHTDTQYF,TGTGCCAGCAGCTTAGCGCATACAGATACGCAGTATTTT
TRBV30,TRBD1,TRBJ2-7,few,CAWERGRTGIYTYEQYF,TGTGCCTGGGAGAGGGGAAGGACAGGGATATACACCTACGAGCAGTACTTC
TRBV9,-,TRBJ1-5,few,CASSVEGGQPQHF,TGTGCCAGCAGCGTAGAGGGTGGTCAGCCCCAGCATTTT
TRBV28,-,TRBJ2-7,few,CASSLGGSSSYEQYF,TGTGCCAGCAGTTTAGGAGGCTCGAGCTCCTACGAGCAGTACTTC
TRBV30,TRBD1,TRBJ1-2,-,CAWGPGTAYGYTF,TGTGCCTGGGGGCCCGGGACAGCCTATGGCTACACCTTC
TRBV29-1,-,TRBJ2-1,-,CSVPGLLYNEQFF,TGCAGCGTCCCGGGACTCCTTTACAATGAGCAGTTCTTC
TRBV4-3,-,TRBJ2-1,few,CASSQDQGLEQFF,TGCGCCAGCAGCCAAGATCAGGGGCTTGAGCAGTTCTTC
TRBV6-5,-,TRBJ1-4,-,CASSRSRTREKLFF,TGTGCCAGCAGTCGCTCTCGGACGCGGGAAAAACTGTTTTTT
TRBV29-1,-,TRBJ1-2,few,CSAAGGPAGRNYGYTF,TGCAGCGCCGCGGGGGGCCCGGCGGGAAGGAATTATGGCTACACCTTC
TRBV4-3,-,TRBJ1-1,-,CASSLRPGGNTEAFF,TGCGCCAGCAGCCTGCGGCCCGGGGGGAACACTGAAGCTTTCTTT
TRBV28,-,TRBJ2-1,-,CASTKAGVSSYNEQFF,TGTGCCAGCACCAAAGCGGGTGTGAGCTCCTACAATGAGCAGTTCTTC
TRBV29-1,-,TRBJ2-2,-,CSGGDGTGELFF,TGCAGCGGCGGAGACGGGACCGGGGAGCTGTTTTTT
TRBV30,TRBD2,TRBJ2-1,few,CAWSSGGAWPQFF,TGTGCCTGGTCTAGCGGGGGGGCCTGGCCGCAGTTCTTC
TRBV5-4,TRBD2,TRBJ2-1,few,CASSSSPGTKYNEQFF,TGTGCCAGCAGCTCCTCCCCCGGGACTAAGTACAATGAGCAGTTCTTC
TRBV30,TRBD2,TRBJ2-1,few,CAWSPPGLAGGIWFF,TGTGCCTGGAGTCCCCCGGGACTAGCGGGGGGGATATGGTTCTTC
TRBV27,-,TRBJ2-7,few,CASRDFDSYEQYF,TGTGCCAGCAGGGACTTCGACAGTTACGAGCAGTACTTC
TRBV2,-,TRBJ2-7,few,CASSEERSSYEQYF,TGTGCCAGCAGTGAGGAACGGAGCTCCTACGAGCAGTACTTC
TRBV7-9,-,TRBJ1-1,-,CASSSQGAENTEAFF,TGTGCCAGCAGTTCTCAGGGTGCGGAGAACACTGAAGCTTTCTTT
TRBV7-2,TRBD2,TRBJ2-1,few,CASSFEAGGPIGEQFF,TGTGCCAGCAGCTTCGAAGCGGGGGGGCCTATCGGTGAGCAGTTCTTC
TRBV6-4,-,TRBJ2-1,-,CASTRRGNEQFF,TGTGCCAGCACCCGCAGGGGCAATGAGCAGTTCTTC
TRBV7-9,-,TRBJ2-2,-,CASSLDRTDDGELFF,TGTGCCAGCAGCTTAGACAGGACAGATGATGGGGAGCTGTTTTTT
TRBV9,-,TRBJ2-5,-,CASSVALHEVETQYF,TGTGCCAGCAGCGTAGCACTCCACGAGGTAGAGACCCAGTACTTC
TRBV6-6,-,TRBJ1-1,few,CASSYAMNTEAFF,TGTGCCAGCAGTTACGCAATGAACACTGAAGCTTTCTTT
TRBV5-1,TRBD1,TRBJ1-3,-,CASRNDRGPGNTIYF,TGCGCCAGCAGAAACGACAGGGGGCCTGGAAACACCATATATTTT
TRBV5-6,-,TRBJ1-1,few,CASSLVGTEAFF,TGTGCCAGCAGCTTGGTGGGGACTGAAGCTTTCTTT
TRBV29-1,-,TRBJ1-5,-,CSVELGENQPQHF,TGCAGCGTTGAATTGGGGGAAAATCAGCCCCAGCATTTT
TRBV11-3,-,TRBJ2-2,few,CASSYPGGLAPGELFF,TGTGCCAGCAGTTACCCAGGGGGGCTAGCTCCCGGGGAGCTGTTTTTT
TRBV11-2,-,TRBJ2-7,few,CASSLDPWQPWEQYF,TGTGCCAGCAGCTTAGATCCGTGGCAGCCTTGGGAGCAGTACTTC
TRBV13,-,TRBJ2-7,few,CASSLLQGTYEQYF,TGTGCCAGCAGCTTATTACAAGGTACCTACGAGCAGTACTTC
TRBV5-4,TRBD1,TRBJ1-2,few,CASSSLTGNGYTF,TGTGCCAGCAGCTCCCTGACAGGGAATGGCTACACCTTC
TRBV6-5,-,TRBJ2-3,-,CASSRKFSTDTQYF,TGTGCCAGCAGTCGAAAGTTTAGCACAGATACGCAGTATTTT
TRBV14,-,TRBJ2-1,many,CASSLQGVWLGEQFF,TGTGCCAGCAGCCTCCAGGGTGTCTGGCTCGGTGAGCAGTTCTTC
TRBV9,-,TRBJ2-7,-,CASSVGPGTPYEQYF,TGTGCCAGCAGCGTAGGTCCTGGAACTCCCTACGAGCAGTACTTC
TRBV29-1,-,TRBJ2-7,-,CSVRASGYEQYF,TGCAGCGTTCGGGCCTCCGGCTACGAGCAGTACTTC
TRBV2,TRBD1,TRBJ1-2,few,CASTRQGSGYTF,TGTGCCAGCACCAGACAGGGGTCTGGCTACACCTTC
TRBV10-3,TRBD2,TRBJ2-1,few,CAISDKASGGYNEQFF,TGTGCCATCAGTGATAAGGCTAGCGGGGGCTACAATGAGCAGTTCTTC
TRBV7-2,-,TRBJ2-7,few,CASSLVPESYEQYF,TGTGCCAGCAGCTTAGTGCCGGAATCCTACGAGCAGTACTTC
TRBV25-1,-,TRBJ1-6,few,CASGGSGSPLHF,TGTGCCAGCGGGGGTTCAGGGTCACCCCTCCACTTT
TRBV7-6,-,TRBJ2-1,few,CASSSPGGHSSYNEQFF,TGTGCCAGCAGCTCGCCCGGTGGACATAGCTCCTACAATGAGCAGTTCTTC
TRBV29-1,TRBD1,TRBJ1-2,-,CSVGRQGENRGYTF,TGCAGCGTTGGTAGACAGGGAGAGAACCGAGGCTACACCTTC